These T cell receptor beta chains were read from a single sample in a study of a mutant IDH1 vaccine in newly diagnosed glioma. The data were produced by immunoSEQ multiplex PCR, yet TCRdb's version contains in-frame clones alone and is incomplete. This sample yields around 100,000 clones, of which about nine tenths are seen a single time; over 0.7% belongs to the top ten. Their antigen targets remain unknown. Sequencing was performed on PBMCs, taken from a glioma patient whose treatment included an IDH1 peptide vaccine. The receptor set was obtained from a woman between 45 and 60 years old with glioma. The CDR3 runs from the conserved cysteine through the conserved F or W. The order of the fields is clone size, D gene, V gene, J gene, CDR3 protein, CDR3 DNA. The D gene is left open where the match is weak. Size tells how often a clone was seen (once, few, many) or the class of an expanded clone, and some rows leave it out.

>NA|NA|TRBV5-1|TRBJ2-1
CASSQQGTYNNEQFF
TGCGCCAGCAGCCAGCAGGGGACATACAACAATGAGCAGTTCTTC
>NA|NA|TRBV5-1|TRBJ2-7
CASSADSSLNEQYF
TGCGCCAGCAGCGCCGACAGCTCCCTCAACGAGCAGTACTTC
>NA|NA|TRBV20-1|TRBJ1-2
CSRRVLFDTF
TGCAGCAGACGCGTGCTTTTTGACACCTTC
>NA|TRBD2|TRBV19|TRBJ2-7
CASSMAGRAYEQYF
TGTGCCAGTAGTATGGCAGGGAGGGCCTACGAGCAGTACTTC
>NA|NA|TRBV29-1|TRBJ2-5
CSVEGTGETQYF
TGCAGCGTTGAGGGGACCGGAGAGACCCAGTACTTC
>once|NA|TRBV7-9|TRBJ1-2
CASSLEVSDGYTF
TGTGCCAGCAGCTTAGAAGTTTCGGATGGCTACACCTTC
>NA|NA|TRBV5-4|TRBJ2-1
CASSPAGARDNEQFF
TGTGCCAGCAGCCCTGCGGGGGCTAGAGATAATGAGCAGTTCTTC
>NA|TRBD1|TRBV10-3|TRBJ2-1
CAISEDRVYNEQFF
TGTGCCATCAGTGAGGACAGGGTGTACAATGAGCAGTTCTTC
>NA|TRBD2|TRBV29-1|TRBJ2-1
CSVEDSGGSSYNEQFF
TGCAGCGTTGAAGATAGCGGCGGGAGCTCCTACAATGAGCAGTTCTTC
>NA|TRBD2|TRBV27|TRBJ2-3
CASSLAGGPDTQYF
TGTGCCAGCAGTTTGGCGGGAGGGCCGGATACGCAGTATTTT
>once|TRBD1|TRBV2|TRBJ1-4
CASSEVTGVWEKLFF
TGTGCCAGCAGTGAAGTGACAGGGGTATGGGAAAAACTGTTTTTT
>NA|NA|TRBV5-1|TRBJ1-4
CASSLDGAGEKLFF
TGCGCCAGCAGCTTGGACGGGGCCGGCGAAAAACTGTTTTTT
>NA|NA|TRBV25-1|TRBJ2-2
CASSTGPFQLFF
TGTGCCAGCAGCACCGGGCCGTTCCAGCTGTTTTTT
>NA|TRBD2|TRBV7-3|TRBJ2-5
CASSPRGGATQETQYF
TGTGCCAGCAGCCCTCGGGGGGGAGCTACCCAAGAGACCCAGTACTTC
>NA|NA|TRBV9|TRBJ1-1
CASSVIEGTEAFF
TGTGCCAGCAGCGTAATAGAGGGGACTGAAGCTTTCTTT
>NA|NA|TRBV7-3|TRBJ2-3
CASSLKAGFTDTQYF
TGTGCCAGCAGCTTAAAGGCGGGGTTCACAGATACGCAGTATTTT
>NA|NA|TRBV28|TRBJ2-5
CASSLSPSQVETQYF
TGTGCCAGCAGTTTATCCCCTTCGCAGGTGGAGACCCAGTACTTC
>once|TRBD1|TRBV19|TRBJ2-5
CASTDRGETQYF
TGTGCCAGCACGGACAGGGGAGAGACCCAGTACTTC
>NA|TRBD1|TRBV9|TRBJ2-3
CASSVATRQGSRDTQYF
TGTGCCAGCAGCGTAGCAACGAGACAGGGATCGCGGGATACGCAGTATTTT
>NA|NA|TRBV5-1|TRBJ1-4
CASNFDGNEKLFF
TGCGCCAGCAATTTCGACGGTAATGAAAAACTGTTTTTT
>NA|NA|TRBV29-1|TRBJ2-1
CSVKGGSNEQFF
TGCAGCGTCAAAGGGGGATCCAATGAGCAGTTCTTC
>NA|TRBD2|TRBV7-9|TRBJ2-5
CASSLSGTPRQETQYF
TGTGCCAGCAGTCTCAGCGGGACCCCGCGGCAAGAGACCCAGTACTTC
>NA|TRBD1|TRBV5-1|TRBJ2-7
CASSQGQAAYEQYF
TGCGCCAGCAGCCAGGGACAGGCAGCCTACGAGCAGTACTTC
>NA|NA|TRBV5-6|TRBJ1-5
CASSLGGSQPQHF
TGTGCCAGCAGCTTGGGAGGATCCCAGCCCCAGCATTTT
>once|NA|TRBV18|TRBJ2-7
CASPPRQDSYEQYF
TGTGCCAGCCCACCACGACAGGACTCCTACGAGCAGTACTTC
>NA|NA|TRBV7-9|TRBJ1-6
CASNRDSSYNSPLHF
TGTGCCAGTAACAGGGATAGCTCCTATAATTCACCCCTCCACTTT
>NA|NA|TRBV7-3|TRBJ2-3
CASSLGAEYTQYF
TGTGCCAGCAGCTTAGGGGCGGAATATACGCAGTATTTT
>NA|NA|TRBV28|TRBJ2-6
CASSSMSWGSGANVLTF
TGTGCCAGCAGTTCCATGAGTTGGGGTTCTGGGGCCAACGTCCTGACTTTC
>NA|TRBD2|TRBV5-1|TRBJ2-2
CASSLDAGGPGTGELFF
TGCGCCAGCAGCTTGGACGCGGGAGGTCCCGGCACCGGGGAGCTGTTTTTT
>NA|NA|TRBV7-9|TRBJ2-1
CASSSQTSYNEQFF
TGTGCCAGCAGCTCTCAGACCTCGTACAATGAGCAGTTCTTC
>NA|NA|TRBV5-6|TRBJ2-7
CASSLLSFGAYEQYF
TGTGCCAGCAGCTTGTTAAGTTTTGGGGCCTACGAGCAGTACTTC
>NA|TRBD1|TRBV5-6|TRBJ1-5
CASSDQGDQPQHF
TGTGCCAGCAGCGACCAGGGGGATCAGCCCCAGCATTTT
>NA|TRBD1|TRBV27|TRBJ2-7
CASSSQGAVYEQYF
TGTGCCAGCAGTTCACAGGGGGCTGTGTACGAGCAGTACTTC
>NA|TRBD2|TRBV6-5|TRBJ2-1
CATTGLAGYNEQFF
TGTGCGACCACGGGTCTAGCGGGTTACAATGAGCAGTTCTTC
>NA|NA|TRBV25-1|TRBJ1-5
CASSPMGEQPQHF
TGTGCCAGCAGTCCGATGGGGGAACAGCCCCAGCATTTT
>NA|TRBD1|TRBV10-3|TRBJ2-7
CAILGQAGEQYF
TGTGCCATCTTGGGACAGGCGGGCGAGCAGTACTTC
>NA|NA|TRBV7-9|TRBJ2-7
CASSSPPGGLYEQYF
TGTGCCAGCAGCTCGCCCCCGGGGGGCCTATACGAGCAGTACTTC
>NA|TRBD1|TRBV7-3|TRBJ2-2
CASSPQQGTRGTGELFF
TGTGCCAGCAGCCCCCAACAGGGGACCAGGGGCACCGGGGAGCTGTTTTTT
>NA|TRBD2|TRBV28|TRBJ2-3
CASSFSSSGRATDTQYF
TGTGCCAGCAGTTTTTCCTCTAGCGGGAGGGCCACAGATACGCAGTATTTT
>NA|TRBD1|TRBV11-2|TRBJ2-5
CASSSGQAVQETQYF
TGTGCCAGCAGCTCGGGACAGGCAGTCCAAGAGACCCAGTACTTC
>NA|NA|TRBV6-5|TRBJ2-2
CASSYSTPGELFF
TGTGCCAGCAGTTACTCGACCCCCGGGGAGCTGTTTTTT
>NA|NA|TRBV9|TRBJ1-1
CASSPQSTNTEAFF
TGTGCCAGCAGCCCCCAGAGCACTAACACTGAAGCTTTCTTT